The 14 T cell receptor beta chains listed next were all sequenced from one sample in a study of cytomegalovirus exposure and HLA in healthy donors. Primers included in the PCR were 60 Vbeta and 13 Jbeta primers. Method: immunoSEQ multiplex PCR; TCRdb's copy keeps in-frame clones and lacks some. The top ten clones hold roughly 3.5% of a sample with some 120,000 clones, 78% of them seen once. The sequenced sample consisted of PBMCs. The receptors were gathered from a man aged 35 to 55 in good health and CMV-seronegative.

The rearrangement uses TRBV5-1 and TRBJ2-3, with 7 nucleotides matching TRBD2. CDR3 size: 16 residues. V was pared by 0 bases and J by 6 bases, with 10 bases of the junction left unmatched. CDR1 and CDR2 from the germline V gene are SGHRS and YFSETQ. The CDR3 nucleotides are TGCGCCAGCAGCTTGGGACTACTAGCGAAGATGGATACGCAGTATTTT. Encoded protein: CASSLGLLAKMDTQYF.

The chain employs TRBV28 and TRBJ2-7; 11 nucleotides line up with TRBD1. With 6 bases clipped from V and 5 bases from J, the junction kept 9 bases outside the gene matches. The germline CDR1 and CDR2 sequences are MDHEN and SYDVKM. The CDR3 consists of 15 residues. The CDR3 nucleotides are TGTGCCAGCAGGCTCGCCGGGACAGGGGGGAACGAGCAGTACTTC. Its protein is CASRLAGTGGNEQYF.

CDR3 DNA sequence: TGTGCCAGCAGTTACTCGCAGGGGGTCGGCTACACCTTC. This codes for CASSYSQGVGYTF. The V call is TRBV6-6, the J call TRBJ1-2; 7 positions agree with TRBD1. Germline assignment: CDR1 MNHNY and CDR2 SVGAGI (reference sequence). The CDR3 covers 13 residues. V lost 0 bases to trimming and J lost 8 bases; unmatched junction nucleotides: 3.

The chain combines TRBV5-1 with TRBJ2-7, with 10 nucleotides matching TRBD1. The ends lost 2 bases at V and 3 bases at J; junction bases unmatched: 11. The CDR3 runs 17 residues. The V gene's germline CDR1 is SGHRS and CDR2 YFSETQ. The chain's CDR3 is CASSFEMGTGAIYEQYF. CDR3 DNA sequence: TGCGCCAGCAGCTTCGAGATGGGGACAGGGGCTATCTACGAGCAGTACTTC.

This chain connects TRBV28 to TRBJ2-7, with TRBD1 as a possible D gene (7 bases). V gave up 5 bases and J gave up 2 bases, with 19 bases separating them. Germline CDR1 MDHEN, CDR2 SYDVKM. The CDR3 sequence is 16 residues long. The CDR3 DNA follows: TGTGCCAGCAGTACCCCGGAGGGGGCTGGGACCTACGAGCAGTACTTC. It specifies CASSTPEGAGTYEQYF.

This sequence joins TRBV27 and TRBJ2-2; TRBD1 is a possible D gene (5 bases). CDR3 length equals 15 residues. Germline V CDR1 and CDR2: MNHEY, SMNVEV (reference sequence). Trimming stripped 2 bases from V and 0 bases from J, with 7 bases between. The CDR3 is CASSLQGSNTGELFF. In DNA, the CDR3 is TGTGCCAGCAGTTTACAGGGATCGAACACCGGGGAGCTGTTTTTT.

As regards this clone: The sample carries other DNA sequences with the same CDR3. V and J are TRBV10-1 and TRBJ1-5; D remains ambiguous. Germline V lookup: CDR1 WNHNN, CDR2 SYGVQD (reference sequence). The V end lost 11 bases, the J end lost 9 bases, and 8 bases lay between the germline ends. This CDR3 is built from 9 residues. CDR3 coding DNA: TGCGCCTCGGTAAGGCCCCAGCATTTT. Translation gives CASVRPQHF.

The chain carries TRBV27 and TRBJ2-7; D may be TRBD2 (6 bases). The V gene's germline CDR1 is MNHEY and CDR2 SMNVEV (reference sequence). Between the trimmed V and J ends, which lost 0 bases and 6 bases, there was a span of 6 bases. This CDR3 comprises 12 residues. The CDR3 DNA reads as TGTGCCAGCAGTTTATCGCGGGGCGAGCAGTACTTC. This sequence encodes CASSLSRGEQYF.

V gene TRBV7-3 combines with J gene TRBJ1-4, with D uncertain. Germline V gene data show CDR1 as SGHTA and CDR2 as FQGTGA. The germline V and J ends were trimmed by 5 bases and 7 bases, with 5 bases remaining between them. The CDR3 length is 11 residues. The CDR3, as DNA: TGTGCCAGCAGCCCTGTTGAAAAACTGTTTTTT. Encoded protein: CASSPVEKLFF. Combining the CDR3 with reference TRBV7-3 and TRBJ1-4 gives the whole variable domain GAGVSQTPSNKVTEKGKYVELRCDPISGHTALYWYRQSLGQGPEFLIYFQGTGAADDSGLPNDRFFAVRPEGSVSTLKIQRTERGDSAVYLCASSPVEKLFFGSGTQLSVL.

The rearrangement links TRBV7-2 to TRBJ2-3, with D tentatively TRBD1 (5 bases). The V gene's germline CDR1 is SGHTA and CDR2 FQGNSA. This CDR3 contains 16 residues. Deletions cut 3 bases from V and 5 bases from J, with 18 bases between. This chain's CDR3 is CASSLNTPRQGDTQYF. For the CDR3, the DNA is TGTGCCAGCAGCTTGAACACTCCCCGCCAGGGAGATACGCAGTATTTT.

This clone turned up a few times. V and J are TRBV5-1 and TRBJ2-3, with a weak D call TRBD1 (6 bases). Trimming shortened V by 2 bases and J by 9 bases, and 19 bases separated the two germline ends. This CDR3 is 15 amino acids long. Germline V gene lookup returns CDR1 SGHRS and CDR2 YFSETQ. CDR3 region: CASSLEGRGKGTQYF. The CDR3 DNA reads TGCGCCAGCAGCTTAGAAGGCAGGGGTAAAGGGACGCAGTATTTT.

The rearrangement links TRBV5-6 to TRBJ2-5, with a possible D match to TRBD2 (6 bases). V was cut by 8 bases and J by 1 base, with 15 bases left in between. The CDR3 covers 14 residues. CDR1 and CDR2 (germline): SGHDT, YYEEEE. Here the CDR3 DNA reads TGTGCCAGTTTTCGGCGGGGTTCCCAAGAGACCCAGTACTTC. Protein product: CASFRRGSQETQYF.

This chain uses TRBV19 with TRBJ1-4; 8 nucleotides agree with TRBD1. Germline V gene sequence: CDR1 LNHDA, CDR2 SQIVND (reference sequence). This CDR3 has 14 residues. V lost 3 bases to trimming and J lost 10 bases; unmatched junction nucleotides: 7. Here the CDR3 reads CASSMGGTGLKLFF. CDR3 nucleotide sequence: TGTGCCAGTAGTATGGGAGGGACAGGATTAAAACTGTTTTTT.

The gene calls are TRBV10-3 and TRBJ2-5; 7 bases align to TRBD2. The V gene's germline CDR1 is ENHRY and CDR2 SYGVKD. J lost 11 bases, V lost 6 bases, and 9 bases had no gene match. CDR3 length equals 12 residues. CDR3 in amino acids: CAIREDAGEQYF. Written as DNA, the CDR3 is TGTGCCATCAGGGAAGACGCGGGGGAGCAGTACTTC.